A single sample gave rise to the 29 T cell receptor beta chains below, sequenced in a study of T cell responses to AZD1222 COVID-19 vaccine. Libraries were prepared by immunoSEQ multiplex PCR; TCRdb keeps only in-frame clonotypes and omits some of them. Altogether around 140,000 clones are present, roughly 86% being singletons, with the ten largest covering approximately 5.4%. This sample comprised peripheral blood, obtained 28 days after the second AZD1222 dose. The source is an adult who received the AZD1222 COVID-19 vaccine.

This clone has only one observation. The gene calls are TRBV7-2 and TRBJ2-1; the D is unclear. This CDR3 spans 13 amino acids. The V gene lost 6 bases and the J gene lost 8 bases, with 14 bases spanning the gap. Germline V lookup: CDR1 SGHTA, CDR2 FQGNSA. The DNA of the CDR3 is TGTGCCAGCAGGGCGGCGATCAAGTATGAGCAGTTCTTC. This codes for CASRAAIKYEQFF.

This chain joins TRBV7-9 and TRBJ1-4, with 8 positions matching TRBD1. Germline CDR1 is SEHNR and CDR2 is FQNEAQ (reference sequence). CDR3 length: 14 amino acids. Germline trimming cut 5 bases from V and 5 bases from J; bases unmatched to any gene: 4. CDR3 DNA sequence: TGTGCCAGCAGCCAGGGGGCGTCGAATGAAAAACTGTTTTTT. This codes for CASSQGASNEKLFF.

This clone appeared a few times. CDR3 nucleotide sequence: TGTGCCAGCAGCCTGGACAGGGGAGGGATAACTGGAAACACCATATATTTT. Its translation: CASSLDRGGITGNTIYF. The chain combines TRBV7-9 with TRBJ1-3, with 9 positions matching TRBD1. The CDR3 totals 17 residues. From germline, CDR1 is SEHNR and CDR2 FQNEAQ (reference sequence). Trimming removed 5 bases from V and 2 bases from J; junction bases left unmatched: 10.

J is TRBJ1-1 and V is TRBV24-1; tentatively, D is TRBD1 (5 bases). Germline V gene data show CDR1 as KGHDR and CDR2 as SFDVKD. V shed 4 bases and J shed 6 bases, with 17 bases lying between them. This CDR3 region has 15 residues. Written as DNA, the CDR3 is TGTGCCACCAGTGACCAAGTGGGGACGTGGGCTGAAGCTTTCTTT. Translation gives CATSDQVGTWAEAFF.

This clone was counted between two and nine times. The chain recombines TRBV13 with TRBJ2-7, with a possible D match to TRBD2 (5 bases). The germline V and J ends were trimmed by 4 bases and 3 bases, with 10 bases remaining between them. CDR1 is PRHDT and CDR2 is FYEKMQ in the germline V gene (reference sequence). The CDR3 totals 13 residues. CDR3 coding DNA: TGTGCCAGCAGCTCAAAACGGGGCTACGAGCAGTACTTC. Translating it yields CASSSKRGYEQYF.

The rearrangement links TRBV7-2 to TRBJ1-5; TRBD1 is a possible D gene (5 bases). CDR1 and CDR2 from the germline V gene are SGHTA and FQGNSA. The CDR3 has 15 residues. The V end was cut by 1 base, the J end by 9 bases, with 16 bases between. The CDR3 nucleotides read TGTGCCAGCAGCTTAGGGGGGACCTACGGCCCGCCCCAGCATTTT. Its protein is CASSLGGTYGPPQHF.

This clone was recorded a few times. The genes are TRBV7-8 and TRBJ1-2; D is possibly TRBD1 (6 bases). The V and J ends lost 0 bases and 2 bases respectively, with 7 bases between them. CDR1 and CDR2 from the germline V gene are SGHVS and FQNEAQ. This CDR3 spans 14 amino acids. The CDR3, as DNA: TGTGCCAGCAGCTTAGCGGGGGCAAACTATGGCTACACCTTC. It encodes CASSLAGANYGYTF.

The V and J genes are TRBV6-1 and TRBJ1-2; D not certain. The germline V gene encodes CDR1 MNHNS and CDR2 SASEGT. With 1 base removed from V and 8 bases from J, the gap between germline ends came to 11 bases. CDR3 length: 13 amino acids. The CDR3 spells CASSEEGSRGYTF. The CDR3 DNA is TGTGCCAGCAGTGAAGAGGGATCTCGCGGCTACACCTTC.

The chain combines TRBV7-6 with TRBJ2-5; the D gene could be TRBD1 or TRBD2 (5 bases each). This CDR3 spans 14 amino acids. V lost 5 bases and J 3 bases, leaving 13 bases between the germline ends. From germline, CDR1 is SGHVS and CDR2 FNYEAQ. The DNA of the CDR3 is TGTGCCAGCAGCCCCTTGGGACCCAAAGAGACCCAGTACTTC. As protein: CASSPLGPKETQYF.

The rearrangement uses TRBV5-1 and TRBJ2-7; D not certain. V lost 0 bases, J lost 3 bases, and 16 bases lay in between. Germline CDR1 reads SGHRS; CDR2 reads YFSETQ. The CDR3 spans 16 residues. CDR3 sequence reads: CASSLVEAKNHYEQYF. The CDR3 DNA is TGCGCCAGCAGCTTGGTTGAGGCTAAAAACCACTACGAGCAGTACTTC.

The chain combines TRBV9 with TRBJ2-2; TRBD1 agrees at 7 bases. CDR1 is SGDLS and CDR2 is YYNGEE in the germline V gene. V trimming: 4 bases; J trimming: 1 base; junction bases outside the gene matches: 4. CDR3 size: 15 residues. CDR3 loop: CASSRRTGNTGELFF. For the CDR3, the DNA is TGTGCCAGCAGCAGACGGACAGGGAACACCGGGGAGCTGTTTTTT.

The gene calls are TRBV28 and TRBJ1-3; unclear D gene. The V and J ends lost 8 bases and 4 bases respectively, with 6 bases between them. CDR3 length: 11 residues. Germline loops: CDR1 MDHEN, CDR2 SYDVKM. The CDR3 DNA follows: TGTGCCAGCCGGACGGGAAACACCATATATTTT. Translating it yields CASRTGNTIYF.

This clone was seen only once. The chain carries TRBV7-2 and TRBJ2-3; 7 positions agree with TRBD2. CDR1 is SGHTA and CDR2 is FQGNSA in the germline V gene. J gave up 4 bases and V 0 bases, and 10 bases lay outside the gene matches. The CDR3 totals 17 residues. CDR3 protein: CASSLAGRLRGADTQYF. The CDR3 nucleotides are TGTGCCAGCAGCTTAGCGGGGCGCCTTCGGGGGGCAGATACGCAGTATTTT.

This chain connects TRBV6-5 to TRBJ2-1; unclear D gene. Trimming took 6 bases from V and 3 from J, leaving 9 bases between them. CDR3 length: 13 residues. Germline CDR1 reads MNHEY; CDR2 reads SVGAGI. This CDR3 reads CASRDGSYNEQFF. CDR3 DNA sequence: TGTGCCAGCAGGGACGGCAGCTACAATGAGCAGTTCTTC.

This clone has a count of ten or more. The V and J genes are TRBV28 and TRBJ2-5; D is possibly TRBD1 (5 bases). This CDR3 contains 16 residues. V gave up 2 bases and J gave up 0 bases, with 13 bases separating them. Germline loops: CDR1 MDHEN, CDR2 SYDVKM. CDR3 residues: CASSLVGKGYQETQYF. For the CDR3, the DNA is TGTGCCAGCAGTTTAGTTGGGAAGGGGTACCAAGAGACCCAGTACTTC.

This chain links TRBV6-6 with TRBJ1-2; D is possibly TRBD1 (5 bases). Germline-derived CDR1 and CDR2 are MNHNY and SVGAGI (reference sequence). The V gene lost 5 bases and the J gene lost 0 bases, with 19 bases spanning the gap. The length of the CDR3 is 17 residues. The CDR3 protein is CASSPNSSGVSNYGYTF. In DNA form, the CDR3 reads TGTGCCAGCAGTCCGAACTCCTCGGGGGTCTCTAACTATGGCTACACCTTC.

This clone was seen more than once but under ten times. This chain connects TRBV6-5 to TRBJ1-4; no definite D call. The ends were cut back, 5 bases at V and 2 bases at J, with 9 bases in the middle. CDR1 is MNHEY, CDR2 SVGAGI, per germline. The length of the CDR3 is 14 residues. CDR3 coding DNA: TGTGCCAGCAGTCCCGTTGGCACTAATGAAAAACTGTTTTTT. Amino acids: CASSPVGTNEKLFF.

The chain recombines TRBV10-2 with TRBJ2-5, with D uncertain. The CDR3 is 12 residues long. V lost 2 bases and J lost 4, with 5 bases in between. Germline CDR1 WSHSY, CDR2 SAAADI. The CDR3 protein is CASSEPGETQYF. The CDR3 DNA is TGCGCCAGCAGTGAGCCCGGAGAGACCCAGTACTTC.

This clone was seen a few times. This sequence joins TRBV30 and TRBJ1-2, with D possibly being TRBD1 (6 bases). V was shortened by 4 bases and J by 6 bases, with 15 bases between the two germline ends. CDR3 length: 13 amino acids. Germline values: CDR1 GTSNPN, CDR2 SVGIG (reference sequence). CDR3 region: CAWTGTRRDGYTF. CDR3 bases: TGTGCCTGGACCGGGACAAGGAGAGATGGCTACACCTTC.

The J gene is TRBJ2-1, the V gene TRBV12-3 or TRBV12-4; 8 bases align to TRBD2. The CDR3 loop spans 12 amino acids. V gave up 6 bases and J gave up 15 bases; unmatched junction bases: 10. CDR3 loop: CASSPGTRSLFF. CDR3 DNA sequence: TGTGCCAGCAGCCCCGGGACTAGGAGTTTGTTCTTC.

This rearrangement joins TRBV12-3 or TRBV12-4 to TRBJ1-6; the D is unclear. There are 13 residues in the CDR3. Trimming removed 3 bases from V and 9 bases from J, with 9 bases in between. CDR3 residues: CASSLGGLSPLHF. In DNA form, the CDR3 reads TGTGCCAGCAGTTTGGGAGGTCTTTCACCCCTCCACTTT.

This CDR3 is CASSESGTNEKLFF. The CDR3 coding sequence is TGCGCCAGCAGTGAATCGGGGACTAATGAAAAACTGTTTTTT. V gene TRBV10-1 combines with J gene TRBJ1-4; D not certain. CDR1 WNHNN and CDR2 SYGVQD come from the germline V gene (reference sequence). The CDR3 is 14 residues long. V dropped 3 bases and J dropped 2 bases, with 7 bases sitting between them.

This chain uses TRBV24-1 with TRBJ1-2, with unresolved D. V lost 4 bases to trimming and J lost 3 bases, with 11 bases between them. Germline V gene lookup returns CDR1 KGHDR and CDR2 SFDVKD. This CDR3 spans 14 amino acids. The CDR3 protein is CATSEGPGYYGYTF. CDR3 coding DNA: TGTGCCACCAGTGAAGGCCCAGGATACTATGGCTACACCTTC.

The chain combines TRBV12-3 or TRBV12-4 with TRBJ1-5, with D tentatively TRBD1 (5 bases). V was pared by 5 bases and J by 6 bases, with 11 bases between. This CDR3 contains 13 residues. CDR3: CASSRQPSQPQHF. In nucleotides, the CDR3 is TGTGCCAGCAGTCGACAGCCGTCTCAGCCCCAGCATTTT.

The chain is built from TRBV5-1 and TRBJ1-2; TRBD1 might be the D (6 bases). CDR1 and CDR2 from the germline V gene are SGHRS and YFSETQ. V lost 2 bases and J lost 4, with 12 bases in between. The CDR3 contains 14 residues. The CDR3 bases are TGCGCCAGCAGCTTCTCTACGGACAGCTATGGCTACACCTTC. Translated, it gives CASSFSTDSYGYTF.

The chain recombines TRBV7-9 with TRBJ2-7; a possible D gene is TRBD1 (6 bases). CDR3 length: 15 residues. Trimming pared 5 bases from V and 4 bases from J, leaving 18 bases between. Looked up from germline, CDR1 is SEHNR and CDR2 is FQNEAQ (reference sequence). The CDR3: CASSPQFTGSYEQYF. CDR3 nucleotides: TGTGCCAGCAGCCCGCAATTTACAGGGTCTTACGAGCAGTACTTC. The full variable domain, its missing parts supplied by reference TRBV7-9 and TRBJ2-7, is DTGVSQNPRHKITKRGQNVTFRCDPISEHNRLYWYRQTLGQGPEFLTYFQNEAQLEKSRLLSDRFSAERPKGSFSTLEIQRTEQGDSAMYLCASSPQFTGSYEQYFGPGTRLTVT.

The chain combines TRBV4-2 with TRBJ2-2, with D unresolved. The V gene's germline CDR1 is LGHNA and CDR2 YNFKEQ. V dropped 6 bases and J dropped 5 bases, with 16 bases sitting between them. This CDR3 comprises 15 residues. DNA of the CDR3: TGTGCCAGCAGTCCAAGGATAGGGAATACCGGGGAGCTGTTTTTT. As protein: CASSPRIGNTGELFF.

The chain couples TRBV11-2 to TRBJ2-7, with D possibly matching TRBD1 (6 bases). Trimming left V 5 bases short and J 6 bases short, with 17 bases between. Germline assignment: CDR1 SGHAT and CDR2 FQNNGV. The CDR3 has 14 residues. As DNA, the CDR3 is TGTGCCAGCAGCCCAGACAGGTTGGAATTCGAGCAGTACTTC. Protein: CASSPDRLEFEQYF.

V gene TRBV4-2 combines with J gene TRBJ2-3, with 9 nucleotides matching TRBD2. V trimming: 1 base; J trimming: 4 bases; junction bases outside the gene matches: 0. The germline CDR1 and CDR2 sequences are LGHNA and YNFKEQ. The CDR3 has 14 residues. For the CDR3, the DNA is TGTGCCAGCAGCCAAGGCGGGGGGGCAGATACGCAGTATTTT. Its protein product is CASSQGGGADTQYF.